This T cell receptor beta chain was identified in a study of CD8 T cells in ankylosing spondylitis. Only one count was recorded for this clonotype. TCRdb recomputed calls from the 5' RACE reads with MiXCR, one row per CDR3 protein. The sample has a few hundred thousand distinct CDR3 sequences; about 10% are singletons. Sequenced input: blood, either unsorted or a sorted T cell fraction (not recorded which). The receptor's source is a male donor with ankylosing spondylitis or in good health (not recorded which).

The CDR3 region has the DNA TGCAGTGCTAGAGATGGGCTAGCACAGACCGGGGAGCTGTTTTTT. Its translation: CSARDGLAQTGELFF. This chain connects TRBV20-1 to TRBJ2-2; D might be TRBD2 (5 bases). Per the germline V gene, CDR1 is DFQATT and CDR2 is SNEGSKA (reference sequence). CDR3 length: 15 residues. The germline V and J ends were trimmed by 0 bases and 5 bases, with 13 bases remaining between them.